The present TCR beta chain was sequenced within a study of T cell repertoires in cytomegalovirus infection. The wider study: The authors used CMV epitopes that were HLA-C-restricted (recently identified) and HLA-B-restricted (well studied). Matching HLA type, along with CMV infection, was indicated by public TCR beta signatures. Study findings and constraints: Frequencies of public TCR beta families were cumulated, and this identified carriers of CMV plus the relevant HLA. HLA-C-restricted CMV-specific TCR beta clonotypes prevailed in the ex vivo response.

TCRdb itself ran the reads through MiXCR, one entry per CDR3 protein. Of roughly 500,000 distinct CDR3 sequences listed, around a third are singletons. Concerning this clonotype: Its antigen is as yet unknown.

Germline loops: CDR1 MNHEY, CDR2 SVGEGT. This CDR3 has 15 amino acids. With V trimmed by 7 bases and J by 4 bases, 13 bases remained unmatched. The receptor was isolated from a human donor in good health (CMV status not recorded). Some clones in this sample may be carry-over from other donors' samples. V usage is TRBV6-2 or TRBV6-3 and J usage is TRBJ2-7; 7 bases are a match to TRBD2. The specimen comprised cultured PBMCs, sampled from culture after CMV antigen stimulation. The CDR3 loop is CASNIGSGYHYEQYF. The CDR3 DNA reads TGTGCCAGCAATATCGGTAGCGGGTACCATTACGAGCAGTACTTC.